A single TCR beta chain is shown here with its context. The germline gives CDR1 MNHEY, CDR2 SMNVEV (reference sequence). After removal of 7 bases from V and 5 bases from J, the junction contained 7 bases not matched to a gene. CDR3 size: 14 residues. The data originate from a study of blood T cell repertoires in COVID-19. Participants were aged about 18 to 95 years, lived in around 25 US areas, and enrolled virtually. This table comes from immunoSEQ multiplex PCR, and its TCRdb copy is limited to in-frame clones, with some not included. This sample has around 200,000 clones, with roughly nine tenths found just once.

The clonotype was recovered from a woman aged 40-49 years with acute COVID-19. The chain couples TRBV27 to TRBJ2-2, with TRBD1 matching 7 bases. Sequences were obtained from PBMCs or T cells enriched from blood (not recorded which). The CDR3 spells CASTPTGVTGELFF. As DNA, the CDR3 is TGTGCCAGCACTCCAACAGGGGTAACCGGGGAGCTGTTTTTT.